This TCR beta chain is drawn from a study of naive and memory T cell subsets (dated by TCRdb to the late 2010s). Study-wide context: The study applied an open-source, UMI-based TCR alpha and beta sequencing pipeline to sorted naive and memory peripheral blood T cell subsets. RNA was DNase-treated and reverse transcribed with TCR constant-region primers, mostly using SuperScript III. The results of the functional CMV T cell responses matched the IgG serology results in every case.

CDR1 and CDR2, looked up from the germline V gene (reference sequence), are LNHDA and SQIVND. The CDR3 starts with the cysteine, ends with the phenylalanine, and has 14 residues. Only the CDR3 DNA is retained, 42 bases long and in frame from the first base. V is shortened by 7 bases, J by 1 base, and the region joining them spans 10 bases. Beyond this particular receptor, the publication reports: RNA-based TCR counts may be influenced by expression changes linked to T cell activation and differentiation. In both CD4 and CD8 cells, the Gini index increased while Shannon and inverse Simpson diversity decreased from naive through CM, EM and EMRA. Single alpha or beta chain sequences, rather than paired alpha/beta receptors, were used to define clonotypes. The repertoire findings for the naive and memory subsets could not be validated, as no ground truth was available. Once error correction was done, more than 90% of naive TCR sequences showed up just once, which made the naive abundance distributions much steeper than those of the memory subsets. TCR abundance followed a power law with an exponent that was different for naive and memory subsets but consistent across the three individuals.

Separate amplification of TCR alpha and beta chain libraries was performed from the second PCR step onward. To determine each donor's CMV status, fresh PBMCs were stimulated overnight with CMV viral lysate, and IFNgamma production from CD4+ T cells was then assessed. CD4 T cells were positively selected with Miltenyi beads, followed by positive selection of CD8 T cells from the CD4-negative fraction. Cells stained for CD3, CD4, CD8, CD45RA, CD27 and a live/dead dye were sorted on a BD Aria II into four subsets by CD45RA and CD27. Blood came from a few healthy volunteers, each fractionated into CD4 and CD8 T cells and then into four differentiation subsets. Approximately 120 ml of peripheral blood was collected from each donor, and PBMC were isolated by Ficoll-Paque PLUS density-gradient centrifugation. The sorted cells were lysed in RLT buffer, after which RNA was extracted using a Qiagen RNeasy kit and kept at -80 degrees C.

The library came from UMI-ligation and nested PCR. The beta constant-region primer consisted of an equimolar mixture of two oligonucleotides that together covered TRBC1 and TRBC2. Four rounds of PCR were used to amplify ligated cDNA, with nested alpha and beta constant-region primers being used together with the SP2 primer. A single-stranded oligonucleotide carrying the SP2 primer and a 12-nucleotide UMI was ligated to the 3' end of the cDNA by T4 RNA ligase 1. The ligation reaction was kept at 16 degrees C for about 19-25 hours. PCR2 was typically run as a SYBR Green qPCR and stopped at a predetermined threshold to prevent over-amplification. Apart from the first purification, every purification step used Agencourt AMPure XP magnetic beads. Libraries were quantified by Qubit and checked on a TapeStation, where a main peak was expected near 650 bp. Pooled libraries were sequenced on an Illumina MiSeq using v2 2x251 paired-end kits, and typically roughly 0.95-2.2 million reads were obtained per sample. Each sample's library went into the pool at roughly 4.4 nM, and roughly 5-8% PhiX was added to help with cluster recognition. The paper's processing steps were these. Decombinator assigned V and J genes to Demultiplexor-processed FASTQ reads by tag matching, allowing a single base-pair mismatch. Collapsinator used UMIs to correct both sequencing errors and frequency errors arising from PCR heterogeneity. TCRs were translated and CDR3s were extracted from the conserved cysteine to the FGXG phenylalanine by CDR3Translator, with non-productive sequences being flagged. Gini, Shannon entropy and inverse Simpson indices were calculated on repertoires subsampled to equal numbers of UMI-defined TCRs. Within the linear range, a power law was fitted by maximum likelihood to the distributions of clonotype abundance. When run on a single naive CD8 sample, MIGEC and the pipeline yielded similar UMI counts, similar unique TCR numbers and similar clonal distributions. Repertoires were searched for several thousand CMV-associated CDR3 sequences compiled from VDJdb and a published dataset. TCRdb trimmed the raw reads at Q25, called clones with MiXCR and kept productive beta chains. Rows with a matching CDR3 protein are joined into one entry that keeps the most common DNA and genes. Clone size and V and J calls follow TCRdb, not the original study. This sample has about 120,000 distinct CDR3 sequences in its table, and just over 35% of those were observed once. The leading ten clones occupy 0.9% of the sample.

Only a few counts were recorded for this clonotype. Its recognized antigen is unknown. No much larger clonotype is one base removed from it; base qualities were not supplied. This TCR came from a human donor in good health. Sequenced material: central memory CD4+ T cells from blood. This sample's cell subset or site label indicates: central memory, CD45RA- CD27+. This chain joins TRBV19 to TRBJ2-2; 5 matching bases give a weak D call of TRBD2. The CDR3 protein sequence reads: CASIQGLNTGELFF. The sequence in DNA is TGTGCCAGTATTCAAGGACTGAACACCGGGGAGCTGTTTTTT.